Included here is one T cell receptor (beta chain) sequence, with context. Its antigen is currently unknown. This table comes from immunoSEQ multiplex PCR, and its TCRdb copy is limited to in-frame clones, with some not included. Of around 1.1 million clones in the sample, 77% are singletons; the top ten hold 0.85% to 1%. Trimming took off 2 bases at V and 7 bases at J, with 11 bases between the two ends. CDR3 length equals 14 residues. Looked up from germline, CDR1 is MNHNY and CDR2 is SVGAGI (reference sequence). The sample belongs to a study of shared clonotypes between healthy human individuals. Overall study context: CD8 memory received one plate per donor, CD8 naive two, CD4 memory three and CD4 naive three.

General study results and limits: In a few donors, about 5% of naive CD4 clonotypes appeared in common. Generation probabilities of non-shared clonotypes were lower (relative to those shared by all four donors). Limitation of the genetic and exposure-history diversity represented came from the few donors.

The V and J genes are TRBV6-6 and TRBJ1-4; D uncertain. This receptor was taken from a man aged 18 to 35 in good health. Some clones in this sample may be carry-over from other donors' samples. Sequenced: memory CD4+ T cells from PBMCs. Noted subset: CD45RA-negative fraction. CDR3 protein: CASSYGGQAEKLFF. The CDR3 nucleotides read TGTGCCAGCAGTTACGGAGGGCAAGCTGAAAAACTGTTTTTT.